This T cell receptor (beta chain) was captured in a study of shared clonotypes between healthy human individuals. The CDR3 sequence is 15 residues long. J was trimmed by 1 base and V by 4 bases; bases with no gene match: 6. The germline V gene encodes CDR1 MGHRA and CDR2 YSYEKL. Sequencing was performed with immunoSEQ multiplex PCR; in TCRdb, only in-frame clones are kept and a portion is missing. The data contain under 650,000 clones, approximately 95% of them singletons. The chain joins TRBV4-1 to TRBJ1-2; 7 nucleotides align to TRBD1. The TCR sequence derives from a woman younger than 45 in good health. Sequenced: naive CD4+ T cells sorted from blood. Subset reported: CD45RA+ positively selected. CDR3: CASSPKGALNYGYTF. The CDR3 DNA reads TGCGCCAGCAGCCCCAAGGGGGCACTTAACTATGGCTACACCTTC.